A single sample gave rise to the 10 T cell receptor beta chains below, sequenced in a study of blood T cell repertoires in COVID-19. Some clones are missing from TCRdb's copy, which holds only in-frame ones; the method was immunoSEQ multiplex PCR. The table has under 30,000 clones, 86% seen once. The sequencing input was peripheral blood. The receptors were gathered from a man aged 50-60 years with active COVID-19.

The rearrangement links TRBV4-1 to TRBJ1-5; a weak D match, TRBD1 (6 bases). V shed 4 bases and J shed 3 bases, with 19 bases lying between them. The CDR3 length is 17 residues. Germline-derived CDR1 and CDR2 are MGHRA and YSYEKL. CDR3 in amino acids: CASSRISGAKDNQPQHF. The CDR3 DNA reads TGCGCCAGCAGCCGGATCTCAGGGGCGAAAGACAATCAGCCCCAGCATTTT.

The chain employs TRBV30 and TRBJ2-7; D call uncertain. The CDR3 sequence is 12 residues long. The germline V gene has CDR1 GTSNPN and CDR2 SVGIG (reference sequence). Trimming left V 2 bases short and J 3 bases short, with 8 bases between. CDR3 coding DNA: TGTGCCTGGAGTTTCGCGAGCTACGAGCAGTACTTC. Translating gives CAWSFASYEQYF.

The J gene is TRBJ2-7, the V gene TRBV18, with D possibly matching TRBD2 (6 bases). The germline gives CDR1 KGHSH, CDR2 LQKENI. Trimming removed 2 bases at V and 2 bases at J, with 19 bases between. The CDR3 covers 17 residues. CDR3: CASSPGERLSGTYEQYF. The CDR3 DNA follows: TGTGCCAGCTCACCAGGAGAGAGACTTAGCGGAACCTACGAGCAGTACTTC.

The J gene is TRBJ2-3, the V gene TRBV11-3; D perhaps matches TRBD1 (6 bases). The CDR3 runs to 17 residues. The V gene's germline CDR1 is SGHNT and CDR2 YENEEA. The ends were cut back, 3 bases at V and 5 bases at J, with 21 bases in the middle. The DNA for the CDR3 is TGTGCCAGCAGCTTCGGCCAGCGGCAGGGGTTGGGAGATACGCAGTATTTT. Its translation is CASSFGQRQGLGDTQYF.

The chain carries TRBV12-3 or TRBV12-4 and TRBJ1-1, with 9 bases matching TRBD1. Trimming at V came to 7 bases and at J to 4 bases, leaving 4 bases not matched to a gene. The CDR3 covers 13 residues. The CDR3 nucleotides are TGTGCCAGCACCGGGACAGGGACCACTGAAGCTTTCTTT. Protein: CASTGTGTTEAFF.

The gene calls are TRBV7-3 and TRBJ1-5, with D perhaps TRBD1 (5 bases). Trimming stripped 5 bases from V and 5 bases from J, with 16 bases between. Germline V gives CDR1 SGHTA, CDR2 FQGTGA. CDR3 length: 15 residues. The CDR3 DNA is TGTGCCAGCAGCCCCGACCCGACGGGGGATCAGCCCCAGCATTTT. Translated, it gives CASSPDPTGDQPQHF. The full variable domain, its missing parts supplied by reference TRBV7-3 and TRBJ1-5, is GAGVSQTPSNKVTEKGKYVELRCDPISGHTALYWYRQSLGQGPEFLIYFQGTGAADDSGLPNDRFFAVRPEGSVSTLKIQRTERGDSAVYLCASSPDPTGDQPQHFGDGTRLSIL.

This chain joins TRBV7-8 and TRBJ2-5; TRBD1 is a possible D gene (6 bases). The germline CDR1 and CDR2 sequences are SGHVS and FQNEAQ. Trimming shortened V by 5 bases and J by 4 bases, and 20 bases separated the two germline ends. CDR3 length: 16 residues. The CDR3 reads CASSQRTGITRETQYF. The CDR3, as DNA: TGTGCCAGCAGCCAACGAACAGGGATTACGAGAGAGACCCAGTACTTC. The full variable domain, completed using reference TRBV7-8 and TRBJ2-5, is GAGVSQSPRYKVAKRGQDVALRCDPISGHVSLFWYQQALGQGPEFLTYFQNEAQLDKSGLPSDRFFAERPEGSVSTLKIQRTQQEDSAVYLCASSQRTGITRETQYFGPGTRLLVL.

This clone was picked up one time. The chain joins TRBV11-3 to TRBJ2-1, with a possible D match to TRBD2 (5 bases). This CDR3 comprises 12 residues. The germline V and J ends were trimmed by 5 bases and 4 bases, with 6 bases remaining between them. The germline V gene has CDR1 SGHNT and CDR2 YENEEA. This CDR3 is CASSRGYNEQFF. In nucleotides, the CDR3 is TGTGCCAGCAGCCGAGGGTACAATGAGCAGTTCTTC.

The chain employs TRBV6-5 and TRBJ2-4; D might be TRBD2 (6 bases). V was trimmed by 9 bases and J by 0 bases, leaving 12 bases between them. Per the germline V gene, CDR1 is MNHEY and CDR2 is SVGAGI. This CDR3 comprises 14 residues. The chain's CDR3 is CARLGGIAKNIQYF. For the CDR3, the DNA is TGTGCCAGGCTCGGCGGGATAGCCAAAAACATTCAGTACTTC.

CDR3: CASSLEGGRNQPQHF. The CDR3 nucleotides read TGTGCCAGCAGCTTGGAAGGAGGTAGGAATCAGCCCCAGCATTTT. This chain joins TRBV5-6 and TRBJ1-5; D not certain. The CDR3 spans 15 residues. V shed 0 bases and J shed 4 bases, with 11 bases lying between them. Germline CDR1 SGHDT, CDR2 YYEEEE.